This T cell receptor (beta chain) was found in a study of cytomegalovirus exposure and HLA in healthy donors. PCR involved 60 Vbeta and 13 Jbeta primers. Generated by immunoSEQ multiplex PCR, the TCRdb table keeps only in-frame clones and is missing some. Of 90,000 or so clones listed, about four fifths are singletons. V trimming: 5 bases; J trimming: 3 bases; junction bases outside the gene matches: 8. The CDR3 length is 15 residues. Looked up from germline, CDR1 is MGHDK and CDR2 is SYGVNS. A remark on this clone: Its antigen remains unknown.

Overall study findings and caveats: Earlier analysis yielded a pattern in which most TCR beta V segments were productive about 90% or about 30% of the time.

Sequencing input: PBMCs. The sequence was collected from a middle-aged woman in good health and CMV-seronegative. V usage is TRBV25-1 and J usage is TRBJ2-3; 7 bases are shared with TRBD2. This CDR3 is CASSMMAGATDTQYF. DNA of the CDR3: TGTGCCAGCAGTATGATGGCGGGAGCGACAGATACGCAGTATTTT.